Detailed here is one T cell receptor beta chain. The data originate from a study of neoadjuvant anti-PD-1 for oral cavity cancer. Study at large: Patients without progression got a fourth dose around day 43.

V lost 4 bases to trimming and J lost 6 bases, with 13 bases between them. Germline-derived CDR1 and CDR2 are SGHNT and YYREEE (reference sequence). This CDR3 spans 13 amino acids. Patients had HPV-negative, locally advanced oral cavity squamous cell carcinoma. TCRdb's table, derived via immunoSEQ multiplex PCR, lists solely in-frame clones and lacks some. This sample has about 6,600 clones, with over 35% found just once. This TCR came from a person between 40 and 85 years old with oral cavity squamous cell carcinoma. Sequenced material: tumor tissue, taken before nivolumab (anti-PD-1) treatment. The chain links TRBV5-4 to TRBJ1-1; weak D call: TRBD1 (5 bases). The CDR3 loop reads CASSLAWGPEAFF. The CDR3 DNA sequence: TGTGCCAGCAGCCTGGCGTGGGGACCTGAAGCTTTCTTT.